These T cell receptor beta chains were read from a single sample in a study of blood T cell repertoires in COVID-19. Libraries were prepared by immunoSEQ multiplex PCR; TCRdb keeps only in-frame clonotypes and omits some of them. In the table there are hundreds of thousands of clones, around 86% of which are singletons. The source material was PBMCs or T cells enriched from blood (not recorded which). These receptors came from a woman in her forties or fifties who had recovered from COVID-19. The CDR3 runs from the conserved cysteine through the conserved F or W. Each record gives: D gene, V gene, clone size, J gene, CDR3 protein, CDR3 DNA. The D gene is left open where the match is weak. Clone size is given for some rows only: seen once, a few or many times, or a class if the clone is expanded.

>-|TRBV27|-|TRBJ1-1
CASSLRQKNTEAFF
TGTGCCAGCAGTTTGAGGCAAAAGAACACTGAAGCTTTCTTT
>TRBD2|TRBV25-1|-|TRBJ2-1
CASSDLREGTYNEQFF
TGTGCCAGCAGTGACTTGCGGGAGGGAACCTACAATGAGCAGTTCTTC
>TRBD2|TRBV27|-|TRBJ2-7
CASSLTGTSGKGYEQYF
TGTGCCAGCAGTTTAACCGGGACTAGCGGGAAAGGCTACGAGCAGTACTTC
>TRBD1|TRBV7-8|-|TRBJ2-7
CASSLRQGTPYEQYF
TGTGCCAGCAGCCTGCGACAGGGAACCCCCTACGAGCAGTACTTC
>-|TRBV30|-|TRBJ2-7
CAWSYLRGQRTYEQYF
TGTGCCTGGAGTTACCTCAGGGGACAAAGAACCTACGAGCAGTACTTC
>TRBD2|TRBV7-6|-|TRBJ2-7
CASSSGGDQGFYEQYF
TGTGCCAGCAGCTCGGGGGGGGATCAGGGTTTCTACGAGCAGTACTTC
>TRBD1|TRBV4-2|-|TRBJ1-5
CASSQETGTNQPQHF
TGTGCCAGCAGCCAAGAGACAGGGACAAATCAGCCCCAGCATTTT
>TRBD1|TRBV10-3|-|TRBJ1-1
CAISAQGATEAFF
TGTGCCATCAGTGCACAGGGGGCCACTGAAGCTTTCTTT
>TRBD2|TRBV7-3|-|TRBJ2-7
CASSPGLAGEQYF
TGTGCCAGCAGCCCCGGACTAGCCGGCGAGCAGTACTTC
>-|TRBV25-1|-|TRBJ1-2
CASSAEGSYNYGYTF
TGTGCCAGCAGCGCCGAGGGCAGCTACAACTATGGCTACACCTTC
>TRBD1|TRBV5-4|-|TRBJ2-2
CASSPAGTENGELFF
TGTGCCAGCAGCCCCGCCGGGACAGAGAACGGGGAGCTGTTTTTT
>-|TRBV27|-|TRBJ1-1
CASSSPGLNTEAFF
TGTGCCAGCAGTTCGCCAGGGTTGAACACTGAAGCTTTCTTT
>TRBD1|TRBV18|-|TRBJ1-1
CASSPKGQGSGTAFF
TGTGCCAGCTCACCTAAAGGACAGGGTTCGGGTACAGCTTTCTTT
>TRBD1|TRBV2|few|TRBJ1-1
CASSLNRGRTDTEAFF
TGTGCCAGCAGCCTGAACAGGGGGAGGACGGACACTGAAGCTTTCTTT
>-|TRBV9|few|TRBJ2-7
CASSPTGYEQYF
TGTGCCAGCAGCCCGACGGGCTACGAGCAGTACTTC